This T cell receptor (beta chain) derives from a study of T-cell memory formation after mild COVID-19. Overall study findings and caveats: Shrinking CD4+ clones were chiefly CM and EM; CD8+ ones were chiefly EMRA. Pre-infection memory harbored some responding clones, suggesting cross-reactive memory joined.

TCRdb re-derived calls from the 5' RACE reads in MiXCR, one entry per CDR3 protein. The table includes fewer than 250,000 distinct CDR3 sequences, approximately 30% detected once. This CDR3 spans 15 amino acids. Looked up from germline, CDR1 is SGHRS and CDR2 is YFSETQ. Trimming took off 0 bases at V and 5 bases at J, with 11 bases between the two ends. This clonotype was recorded a few times. The antigen is unknown. The chain recombines TRBV5-1 with TRBJ2-2; D is possibly TRBD1 or TRBD2 (5 bases each). The receptor was derived from an adult woman who had mild COVID-19 (a few samples of this study predate the infection). Cell type and time point are not known. The sequencing sample was made of PBMCs or a T cell subset sorted from them (not recorded which). This CDR3 is CASSLAPGPTGELFF. The CDR3 DNA is TGCGCCAGCAGCTTGGCACCGGGGCCGACCGGGGAGCTGTTTTTT. The variable domain in full, completed from reference TRBV5-1 and TRBJ2-2, reads KAGVTQTPRYLIKTRGQQVTLSCSPISGHRSVSWYQQTPGQGLQFLFEYFSETQRNKGNFPGRFSGRQFSNSRSEMNVSTLELGDSALYLCASSLAPGPTGELFFGEGSRLTVL.